Below, one TCR beta chain is given with its context. Its antigen remains unknown. The data were taken from a study of T cell responses to AZD1222 COVID-19 vaccine. Study-wide background: Second doses at about 4 or about 12 weeks were pooled.

Here immunoSEQ multiplex PCR was the method, and the copy in TCRdb shows in-frame clones only, minus some. The repertoire holds about 170,000 clones, with more than 90% as singletons. General study results and limits: It should be noted that donors were predominantly white British and more often female, and clonal diversity was possibly underestimated. The study identified only a handful of AZD1222 recipients as seropositive at baseline.

The origin of this receptor is an adult in good health. The source was peripheral blood, collected on day 0 of AZD1222 vaccination.

CDR3 in amino acids: CASSPETGTNTEAFF. The CDR3 region has the DNA TGTGCCAGCAGCCCCGAGACAGGGACGAACACTGAAGCTTTCTTT. The chain is built from TRBV7-6 and TRBJ1-1, with 7 bases identical to TRBD1. The V gene's germline CDR1 is SGHVS and CDR2 FNYEAQ. V was clipped by 5 bases and J by 1 base; unmatched bases: 7. This CDR3 contains 15 residues.